This T cell receptor beta chain emerged from a study of CD8 T cells in Susac syndrome (dated by TCRdb to about 2019). For the study in its entirety: The study used repertoire sequencing to test whether antigen drove CD8+ T cell activation and differentiation in Susac syndrome. Results and caveats for the whole study, not just this receptor: The study acknowledged that relatively few individuals were included in the TCR sequencing and HLA analysis.

Details on this clonotype: Its antigen remains unidentified. The record has no base qualities; no much larger clone is one base away.

Peripheral blood CD8+ and CD4+ T cells from healthy donors, Susac syndrome patients and multiple sclerosis patients were profiled using high-throughput TCR beta sequencing. The multiple sclerosis controls were treatment-naive patients who had stable or active relapsing-remitting disease and met the revised McDonald criteria. Bulk CD8+ and CD4+ T cells were purified by magnetic negative isolation, while CD8+ TEMRA cells were enriched using FACS. Blood was collected in EDTA tubes and processed within 24 hours, with PBMCs isolated through density gradient centrifugation. PBMCs intended for TCR sequencing were frozen in liquid nitrogen and were later thawed in a 37 degrees C water bath. Purity of sorted or isolated CD4+, CD8+ and CD8+ TEMRA cells was at least 90%. The junction carries 11 bases between V and J, which are trimmed by 8 bases and 1 base respectively. The CDR3, from cysteine to phenylalanine, totals 12 residues. Of the read, only the CDR3 DNA is kept; its 36 bases are in frame from base 1. CDR1 SQVTM and CDR2 ANQGSEA were looked up in the germline V gene.

RNA was extracted using the RNeasy kit, and roughly 0.5 to 1 ug of the RNA was reverse transcribed with random hexamers. The immunoSEQ multiplex PCR assay, covering 54 Vbeta and 13 Jbeta segments, was used to amplify TCR beta CDR3 regions. Bias from PCR amplification was corrected by using a synthetic template baseline for primer optimization and for computational correction. The study's processing was this. Only productive sequences were kept, with reads annotated to V, D and J genes according to IMGT and analyzed in immunoSEQ Analyzer. Clonality was computed as one minus Shannon entropy normalized by log2 of the number of productive unique sequences. For each patient and control, public and private clones were evaluated within the 100 most prevalent clones. Susac-specific clones were defined as absent from healthy and MS cohorts, 1052 published viral clones and other ImmuneACCESS disease sequences. The public reads were reprocessed in TCRdb via fastp at Q25 and MiXCR, keeping in-frame beta chains. Rows matching on CDR3 protein sequence are summarized as one entry with the most common DNA and genes. The V and J calls come from TCRdb's annotation, not from the publication. The sample table lists 250,000 to 350,000 distinct CDR3 sequences, roughly 94% of them with a count of one. About 0.07% of the sample rests with the top ten.

The receptor comes from a human donor with multiple sclerosis. The rearranged segments are TRBV29-1 and TRBJ2-5; matching of 6 bases hints at TRBD1 as the D gene. The specimen sequenced was CD4+ T cells from PBMCs. The DNA sequence reads TGCAGCACAGGGACCCTCCAAGAGACCCAGTACTTC. Its coded protein is CSTGTLQETQYF.